This TCR beta chain was sequenced in a study of T cells after yellow fever vaccination. MiXCR was run by TCRdb on the 5' RACE reads, yielding one entry per CDR3 protein. Seen here are approximately 610,000 distinct CDR3 sequences, around 17% observed once, and the top ten hold approximately 15%. This clonotype has only a few counts. The CDR3 has 12 amino acids. V shed 5 bases and J shed 5 bases, with 9 bases lying between them. This sequence was found in a man aged 18 to 30 who received the YFV17D yellow fever vaccine. The starting material was PBMCs, obtained less than 6 days after the first yellow fever vaccination. This chain joins TRBV12-3 or TRBV12-4 and TRBJ1-2; D remains ambiguous. This chain's CDR3 is CASSDNGYGYTF. CDR3 nucleotide sequence: TGTGCCAGCAGTGATAACGGGTATGGCTACACCTTC.